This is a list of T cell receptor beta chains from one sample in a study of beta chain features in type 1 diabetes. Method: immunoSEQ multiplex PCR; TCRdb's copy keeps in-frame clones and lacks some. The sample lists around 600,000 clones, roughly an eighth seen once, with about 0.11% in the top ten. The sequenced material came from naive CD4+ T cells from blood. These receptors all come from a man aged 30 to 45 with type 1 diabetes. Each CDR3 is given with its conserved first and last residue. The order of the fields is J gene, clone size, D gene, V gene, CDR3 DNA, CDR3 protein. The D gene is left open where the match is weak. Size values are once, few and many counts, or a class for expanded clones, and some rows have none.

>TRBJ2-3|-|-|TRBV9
TGTGCCAGCAGCGTCGGGGGAGGAGATACGCAGTATTTT
CASSVGGGDTQYF
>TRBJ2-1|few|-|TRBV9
TGTGCCAGCAGCCCCCGGACGGAGAGCTCCTACAATGAGCAGTTCTTC
CASSPRTESSYNEQFF
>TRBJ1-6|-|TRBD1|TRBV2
TGTGCCAGCAGCGACAGGGGACGTTCACCCCTCCACTTT
CASSDRGRSPLHF
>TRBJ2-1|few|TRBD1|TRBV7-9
TGTGCCAGCAGCTTAGACAAGGGGGCGGTTGAGCAGTTCTTC
CASSLDKGAVEQFF
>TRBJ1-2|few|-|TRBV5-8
TGTGCCAGCAGCTTGGTGGGCCTCTATGGCTACACCTTC
CASSLVGLYGYTF
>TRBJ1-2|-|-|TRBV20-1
TGCAGTGCTAGAGATAAAAACGGCTACACCTTC
CSARDKNGYTF
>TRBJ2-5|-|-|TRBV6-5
TGTGCCAGCCGCCGGGCTAGGGTGATGGAGACCCAGTACTTC
CASRRARVMETQYF
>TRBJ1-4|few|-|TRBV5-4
TGTGCCAGCAGCTTGGCCGGGACGGCAAATGAAAAACTGTTTTTT
CASSLAGTANEKLFF
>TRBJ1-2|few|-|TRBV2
TGTGCCAGCAGGGTGTCTGGCTACACCTTC
CASRVSGYTF
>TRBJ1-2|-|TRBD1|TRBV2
TGTGCCAGCAGGGAAGACAGGGAAATTAACTATGGCTACACCTTC
CASREDREINYGYTF
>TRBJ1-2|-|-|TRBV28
TGTGCCAGCAGTTTACCCCAAGGGACACCCTATGGCTACACCTTC
CASSLPQGTPYGYTF
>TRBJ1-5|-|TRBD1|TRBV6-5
TGTGCCAGCAGTTACGACAGGGCTATTCAGCCCCAGCATTTT
CASSYDRAIQPQHF
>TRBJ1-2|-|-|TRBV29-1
TGCAGCGTTGGAGACCGAACTAACTATGGCTACACCTTC
CSVGDRTNYGYTF
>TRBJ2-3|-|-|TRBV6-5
TGTGCCAGCAGTCACACAGATACGCAGTATTTT
CASSHTDTQYF
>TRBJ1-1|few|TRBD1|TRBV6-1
TGTGCCAGCAGTGAAGTTGCAGGGGGGAACACTGAAGCTTTCTTT
CASSEVAGGNTEAFF
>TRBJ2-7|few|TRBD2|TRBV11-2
TGTGCCAGCAGCACGGGACTAGCGGCCTCCTACGAGCAGTACTTC
CASSTGLAASYEQYF
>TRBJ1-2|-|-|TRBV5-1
TGCGCCAGCAGCTTAAGGTCTGGGAACGGCTACACCTTC
CASSLRSGNGYTF
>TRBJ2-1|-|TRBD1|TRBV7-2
TGTGCCAGCAGCCCCCAGACAGGGTCTTTATCCTACAATGAGCAGTTCTTC
CASSPQTGSLSYNEQFF
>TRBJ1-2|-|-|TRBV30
TGTGCCTGGACCTTCGGCGGCAGTTATAACTATGGCTACACCTTC
CAWTFGGSYNYGYTF
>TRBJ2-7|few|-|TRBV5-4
TGTGCCAGCAGCATCCCCAACTACGAGCAGTACTTC
CASSIPNYEQYF
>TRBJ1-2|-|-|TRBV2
TGTGCCAGCAGTGAAGGCCCAGCCCACGGCTACACCTTC
CASSEGPAHGYTF
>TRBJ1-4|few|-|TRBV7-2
TGTGCCAGCAGCCCAGTTCCGTCGCTAGGAGAAAAACTGTTTTTT
CASSPVPSLGEKLFF
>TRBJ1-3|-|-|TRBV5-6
TGTGCCAGCAGCCTCGCCCCAGGACACGGAAACACCATATATTTT
CASSLAPGHGNTIYF
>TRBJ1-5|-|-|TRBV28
TGTGCCAGCAGTCCGTACGCCGGGGTTGGGGGCAATCAGCCCCAGCATTTT
CASSPYAGVGGNQPQHF